The 20 T cell receptor beta chains in this list originate from one sample, sequenced in a study of blood T cell repertoires in COVID-19. The repertoire was sequenced with immunoSEQ multiplex PCR; TCRdb's copy has only in-frame clones and lacks some. The repertoire holds roughly 230,000 clones, with roughly 84% as singletons. The source material was peripheral blood. The receptors derive from a woman aged 45 to 65 with acute or convalescent COVID-19.

V is TRBV29-1 and J is TRBJ1-1, with unresolved D. Trimming pared 4 bases from V and 4 bases from J, leaving 19 bases between. This CDR3 has 15 amino acids. Germline CDR1 SQVTM, CDR2 ANQGSEA. Here the CDR3 reads CSVGTAAQRSTEAFF. CDR3 nucleotides: TGCAGCGTTGGTACGGCGGCACAACGGTCCACTGAAGCTTTCTTT.

J is TRBJ1-6 and V is TRBV10-2; TRBD1 is a possible D gene (5 bases). V lost 7 bases and J lost 0, with 10 bases in between. Germline CDR1 is WSHSY and CDR2 is SAAADI. The CDR3 contains 15 residues. CDR3 in DNA: TGCGCCAGCACAGGGCAAAGCTCCTATAATTCACCCCTCCACTTT. Protein product: CASTGQSSYNSPLHF.

The J gene is TRBJ2-5, the V gene TRBV18; no reliable D call. In germline, CDR1 is KGHSH, CDR2 LQKENI. V gave up 5 bases and J gave up 5 bases, with 12 bases separating them. There are 13 residues in the CDR3. The DNA for the CDR3 is TGTGCCAGCTCATCGCAGAAGGAGGAGACCCAGTACTTC. Translation gives CASSSQKEETQYF.

The rearrangement links TRBV27 to TRBJ2-2; TRBD2 agrees at 7 bases. This CDR3 spans 13 amino acids. After removal of 3 bases from V and 6 bases from J, the junction contained 1 base not matched to a gene. CDR1 is MNHEY, CDR2 SMNVEV, per germline (reference sequence). The CDR3 reads CASSLGGAGELFF. DNA for the CDR3: TGTGCCAGCAGTTTGGGGGGGGCCGGGGAGCTGTTTTTT.

V usage is TRBV4-2 and J usage is TRBJ2-3, with 9 bases fitting TRBD2. CDR1 is LGHNA, CDR2 YNFKEQ, per germline. The CDR3 is made up of 15 amino acids. V was clipped by 3 bases and J by 7 bases; unmatched bases: 8. This CDR3 is CASSQVSGGKNTQYF. In nucleotides, the CDR3 is TGTGCCAGCAGCCAGGTTAGCGGGGGAAAGAATACGCAGTATTTT.

The genes are TRBV3-1 (or the pseudogene TRBV3-2) and TRBJ2-2; 7 nucleotides align to TRBD1. CDR3 length: 16 amino acids. With 1 base clipped from V and 5 bases from J, the junction kept 7 bases outside the gene matches. The germline gives CDR1 LGHDT, CDR2 YNNKEL (reference sequence). The CDR3 nucleotides read TGTGCCAGCAGCCAAGGATCTACAGGGGATACCGGGGAGCTGTTTTTT. Translating it yields CASSQGSTGDTGELFF.

The rearrangement links TRBV7-3 to TRBJ2-2, with a tentative D call TRBD2 (7 bases). V was pared by 3 bases and J by 3 bases, with 20 bases between. The CDR3 length is 18 residues. Germline CDR1 is SGHTA and CDR2 is FQGTGA. The CDR3 nucleotides read TGTGCCAGCAGCTTCACTGGGGGGGACAAAGAAGACACCGGGGAGCTGTTTTTT. As protein: CASSFTGGDKEDTGELFF.

V gene TRBV14 combines with J gene TRBJ2-1, with 8 bases lining up with TRBD2. In germline, CDR1 is SGHDN, CDR2 FVKESK. V lost 0 bases to trimming and J lost 15 bases; unmatched junction nucleotides: 10. This CDR3 has 14 residues. The CDR3: CASSQELSGSRWFF. CDR3 coding DNA: TGTGCCAGCAGCCAAGAGTTAAGCGGGAGTCGCTGGTTCTTC.

This clone was detected once. J is TRBJ2-5 and V is TRBV4-1; TRBD2 matches at 7 bases. Germline V gene sequence: CDR1 MGHRA, CDR2 YSYEKL. Trimming at V came to 2 bases and at J to 4 bases, leaving 4 bases not matched to a gene. The CDR3 extends over 14 amino acids. The DNA of the CDR3 is TGCGCCAGCAGCCAACAGACTAGCACAGAGACCCAGTACTTC. Protein sequence: CASSQQTSTETQYF.

V usage is TRBV30 and J usage is TRBJ1-1; TRBD1 matches 7 bases. V shed 7 bases and J 5 bases; nucleotides not matched to a gene: 4. This CDR3 comprises 11 residues. Germline CDR1 GTSNPN, CDR2 SVGIG (reference sequence). CDR3 coding DNA: TGTGCCTTACAGGGGCGGACTGAAGCTTTCTTT. It is translated as CALQGRTEAFF.

The chain combines TRBV18 with TRBJ1-5; 10 nucleotides line up with TRBD1. Germline V lookup: CDR1 KGHSH, CDR2 LQKENI. Losses at the gene ends were 3 bases for V and 5 bases for J; bases not matched to a gene: 1. The CDR3 contains 14 residues. The DNA of the CDR3 is TGTGCCAGCTCACCGACAGGGGGCTATCAGCCCCAGCATTTT. Translated, it gives CASSPTGGYQPQHF. Filled out from reference TRBV18 and TRBJ1-5, the complete variable domain reads NAGVMQNPRHLVRRRGQEARLRCSPMKGHSHVYWYRQLPEEGLKFMVYLQKENIIDESGMPKERFSAEFPKEGPSILRIQQVVRGDSAAYFCASSPTGGYQPQHFGDGTRLSIL.

The chain combines TRBV5-6 with TRBJ1-2; the D gene is possibly TRBD1 (5 bases). CDR1 is SGHDT, CDR2 YYEEEE, per germline. The germline V and J ends were trimmed by 5 bases and 2 bases, with 13 bases remaining between them. The CDR3 contains 14 residues. The CDR3 protein is CASRMGQGNYGYTF. For the CDR3, the DNA is TGTGCCAGCAGGATGGGGCAGGGAAACTATGGCTACACCTTC. Supplemented by reference TRBV5-6 and TRBJ1-2, the full variable domain reads DAGVTQSPTHLIKTRGQQVTLRCSPKSGHDTVSWYQQALGQGPQFIFQYYEEEERQRGNFPDRFSGHQFPNYSSELNVNALLLGDSALYLCASRMGQGNYGYTFGSGTRLTVV.

Regarding this clone: Other DNA sequences of this sample code for an identical CDR3. This chain uses TRBV28 with TRBJ1-2; 8 bases line up with TRBD1. Trimming took 2 bases from V and 5 from J; bases not matched to a gene: 1. This CDR3 is 13 amino acids long. Germline V lookup: CDR1 MDHEN, CDR2 SYDVKM. CDR3 sequence (DNA): TGTGCCAGCAGTTTAGGACAGGGTTATGGCTACACCTTC. As protein: CASSLGQGYGYTF.

The chain carries TRBV2 and TRBJ2-1; 16 bases agree with TRBD2. This CDR3 region has 15 residues. V trimming: 6 bases; J trimming: 6 bases; junction bases outside the gene matches: 2. CDR1 and CDR2 from the germline V gene are SNHLY and FYNNEI. CDR3 nucleotide sequence: TGTGCCAGCAGGGGGACTAGCGGGAGGGCCAATGAGCAGTTCTTC. Translating gives CASRGTSGRANEQFF.

The chain carries TRBV6-2 or TRBV6-3 and TRBJ1-1; 7 positions agree with TRBD1. V lost 2 bases, J lost 11 bases, and 5 bases stayed unmatched. The CDR3 length is 12 residues. Looked up from germline, CDR1 is MNHEY and CDR2 is SVGEGT. The CDR3 region has the DNA TGTGCCAGCAGTTACCCGACAGGGTTGGCTTTCTTT. Residues: CASSYPTGLAFF.

The chain recombines TRBV7-3 with TRBJ1-2; 7 bases are shared with TRBD1. The CDR3 covers 15 residues. Unmatched junction bases numbered 14, after V lost 5 bases and J lost 8 bases. Germline CDR1 reads SGHTA; CDR2 reads FQGTGA. The CDR3: CASSLDPTGKGGYTF. The CDR3 region has the DNA TGTGCCAGCAGCCTAGATCCGACAGGGAAGGGCGGCTACACCTTC.

The V call is TRBV19, the J call TRBJ2-5; 10 bases fit TRBD1. With V trimmed by 7 bases and J by 6 bases, 8 bases remained unmatched. CDR1 LNHDA and CDR2 SQIVND come from the germline V gene (reference sequence). The CDR3 totals 14 residues. CDR3 DNA sequence: TGTGCCAGTACCGCGGACAGGGGGATACAGACCCAGTACTTC. It is translated as CASTADRGIQTQYF.

The chain uses TRBV4-1 and TRBJ2-3; 9 nucleotides match TRBD2. The CDR3 extends over 19 amino acids. The J segment lost 2 bases and the V segment lost 5 bases, leaving 17 bases of the junction unmatched. CDR1 and CDR2 from the germline V gene are MGHRA and YSYEKL. CDR3 amino acids: CASSTRLAASSLATDTQYF. The CDR3 nucleotides are TGCGCCAGCAGCACTCGACTAGCGGCAAGCTCACTTGCCACAGATACGCAGTATTTT.

CDR3 nucleotides: TGCGCCAGCAGCCAAGAAATTGCGGAGGAAAAACTGTTTTTT. This translates into CASSQEIAEEKLFF. V is TRBV4-3 and J is TRBJ1-4; D is ambiguous. Germline loops: CDR1 LGHNA, CDR2 YSLEER. The V gene lost 0 bases and the J gene lost 8 bases, with 10 bases spanning the gap. The CDR3 length is 14 residues.

The rearrangement uses TRBV18 and TRBJ2-2, with D tentatively TRBD1 (6 bases). The V end lost 3 bases, the J end lost 6 bases, and 14 bases lay between the germline ends. Germline V gives CDR1 KGHSH, CDR2 LQKENI. The CDR3 length is 15 residues. The CDR3 coding sequence is TGTGCCAGCTCACCTTGGAGACAGGCGGCCGGGGAGCTGTTTTTT. Residues: CASSPWRQAAGELFF.